This T cell receptor (beta chain) was found in a study of blood T cell repertoires in COVID-19. The data were produced by immunoSEQ multiplex PCR, yet TCRdb's version contains in-frame clones alone and is incomplete. The sample yields about 200,000 clones, approximately 82% seen once. The CDR3 is made up of 15 amino acids. The germline V gene has CDR1 MNHEY and CDR2 SVGAGI. Trimming removed 2 bases from V and 1 base from J, with 11 bases in between. The genes are TRBV6-5 and TRBJ1-1, with D possibly being TRBD1 (5 bases). The sequence came from a human donor with acute or convalescent COVID-19. The donor label of this sample is uncertain. Sequencing was carried out using peripheral blood. DNA for the CDR3: TGTGCCAGCAGTTACCGCCCGACAGAGAACACTGAAGCTTTCTTT. Protein product: CASSYRPTENTEAFF.